This entry lists 2 T cell receptor beta chains sequenced from one sample in a study of breast tumors, draining lymph nodes, adjacent tissues. Each CDR3 protein gets one entry after TCRdb re-called the multiplex PCR reads with MiXCR. The data show tens of thousands of distinct CDR3 sequences, with roughly 23% seen just once and about 7.6% held by the top ten. Sequencing input: breast tumor tissue. The receptors come from a female donor with breast cancer. Some clones in this sample may be carry-over from other donors' samples.

The chain links TRBV20-1 to TRBJ2-7; D is undetermined. With 4 bases removed from V and 0 bases from J, the gap between germline ends came to 16 bases. Germline values: CDR1 DFQATT, CDR2 SNEGSKA (reference sequence). The CDR3 contains 15 residues. CDR3 protein: CSATPGTYISYEQYF. The CDR3 DNA follows: TGCAGTGCTACCCCAGGTACCTATATCTCCTACGAGCAGTACTTC.

The gene calls are TRBV5-1 and TRBJ2-1; 9 bases line up with TRBD2. CDR1 and CDR2 (germline): SGHRS, YFSETQ. CDR3 length: 18 amino acids. J lost 2 bases, V lost 1 base, and 10 bases had no gene match. DNA for the CDR3: TGCGCCAGCAGCTTGTGGCAGGGCGGGAGGGCCGCCTACAATGAGCAGTTCTTC. It encodes CASSLWQGGRAAYNEQFF.